This T cell receptor beta chain is drawn from a study of T cells of healthy individuals. The V gene lost 5 bases and the J gene lost 5 bases, with 6 bases spanning the gap. The CDR3 sequence is 11 residues long. The germline V gene has CDR1 SQVTM and CDR2 ANQGSEA. This clonotype showed up many times. TCRdb re-called the 5' RACE reads through MiXCR, storing one row per CDR3 protein. The data hold around 90,000 distinct CDR3 sequences, with about 5% observed a single time. This clonotype was sampled from a female donor in good health. This sequence joins TRBV29-1 and TRBJ2-2, with unresolved D. In nucleotides, the CDR3 is TGCAGCGTTTCTGGGACCGGGGAGCTGTTTTTT. Translating gives CSVSGTGELFF.